This T cell receptor (beta chain) was documented in a study of shared clonotypes between healthy human individuals (dated by TCRdb to the early 2020s). Broadly, across the study: The cohort included a few men and a couple of women between 18 and 49 years of age. Per donor, leukapheresis produced somewhere between about 0.85 and 10 billion PBMCs. For each donor, CD4 naive and CD4 memory were each given three plates, CD8 naive was given two plates, and CD8 memory was given one plate. Libraries were prepared and TCR repertoires were sequenced by different laboratories using diverse techniques, in order to increase sequencing depth and limit assay-specific biases. Blood TCR repertoires of roughly 5 healthy adults were deeply sequenced to estimate repertoire size and the extent of clonotype sharing between individuals. Broad study findings and their caveats: Sampling was restricted to blood, and TCR repertoires in tissue are likely to differ from TCR repertoires in blood. Estimated clonotype richness was generally larger for naive than for memory subsets. Pairwise subsampling indicated that sequencing depth was expected to affect the degree of clonotype sharing among donors. Approximately 5% of naive CD4, 3.5% of naive CD8, approximately 2.2% of memory CD4, and approximately 0.4% of memory CD8 clonotypes were shared across a few donors. Even with the large sequencing depth, rarefaction of the sorted-subset datasets indicated that sequencing was incomplete. The small number of donors limited the genetic and exposure-history diversity represented. Compared with non-shared clonotypes, the clonotypes found in all four sorted-subset donors had higher generation probabilities.

Using the deep immunoSEQ assay, TCR CDR3 regions were amplified from genomic DNA by multiplex PCR. For each cell subset, the extracted genomic DNA was distributed evenly across all wells of several immunoSEQ 96-well plates, and each plate served as one replicate. For sorted subsets, roughly 0.2 ug genomic DNA, equal to approximately 30,000 T cell genomes, was loaded into each replicate PCR. The purified libraries were quantified using a Qubit 3.0 fluorometer, sized with a Bioanalyzer 2100, and then quantified again using the KAPA Library Quantification kit. A separate single-read 150-cycle Illumina NextSeq 550 flow cell was used to sequence each immunoSEQ 96-well plate. Processing in the source paper ran as follows. Because only junctional sequences without quality scores were contained in the immunoSEQ output, filtering matching that applied to full-length reads could not be performed. Sequences were annotated with PyIR, a Python wrapper for IgBLAST v1.9, using IMGT germline references to assign V/J genes and CDR3. Reads were removed for weak V/J assignments (E-value above 1e-6), missing CDR3, stop codons, out-of-frame junctions, or ambiguous translated residues. A V3J clonotype was defined by an identical inferred V gene, J gene, and CDR3 amino acid sequence. Percentage overlap between repertoires was computed as shared unique clonotypes divided by the size of the smaller repertoire. Three approaches were used to assess repertoire richness: RTK rarefaction, the Chao1 estimator, and Recon v2.1 estimates of unobserved clonotypes. Generation probabilities were computed with OLGA for all TCRbeta clonotypes obtained by the gDNA method from a handful of donors. In its TCRdb copy, this immuneACCESS table keeps in-frame sequences only and misses some clones. Where compared with another copy, unresolved V genes explain less than half of these, and the others have no known cause. V and J calls and clone size follow that table, whereas D and trimming were derived from the DNA. Within this sample are under 2.5 million clones, with 85% to 95% of them counted one time only. Approximately 0.39% of the sample lies in the top ten.

About this clone itself: Its antigen remains undetermined. Qualities for individual bases were not recorded, and no much larger clone is one base off.

Healthy HIV-negative adults with no recently reported acute infections or vaccinations were included as donors. Every donor was a Caucasian adult living in Nashville, Tennessee, USA. CD4+ T cells were enriched by magnetic negative selection; naive cells were then positively selected on CD45RA, and the negative fraction formed the memory subset. After blood collection by leukapheresis, PBMCs were isolated using Ficoll-Histopaque density gradient centrifugation and then cryopreserved in the vapor phase of liquid nitrogen. Analytical flow cytometry was used to check the purity and quantity of each magnetically sorted T cell population. Genomic DNA was isolated from every sorted fraction and measured by UV absorbance on a Nanodrop 2000c. Based on the germline V gene, the CDR1 and CDR2 sequences are MDHEN and SYDVKM. V and J are truncated by 4 bases and 3 bases respectively, leaving an intervening sequence of 18 bases. From the cysteine through the phenylalanine, the CDR3 covers 16 amino acids. Only the CDR3 DNA is retained, 48 bases long and in frame from the first base.

The V and J segments used are TRBV28 and TRBJ1-1; TRBD1 is a weak D gene call, 5 bases matching. The sample consisted of naive CD4+ T cells from PBMCs. The cell subset or site label, read with the paper, signifies: CD45RA+ positively selected. The origin of this receptor is a man younger than 30 in good health. Some clones in this sample may be carry-over from other donors' samples. At the DNA level, the sequence is TGTGCCAGCAGTTCCCCCCGGGCAGGGAGGGACACTGAAGCTTTCTTT. Translated, it gives CASSSPRAGRDTEAFF. Here the CDR3 is joined to the reference TRBV28 and TRBJ1-1 genes, and the full variable domain is: DVKVTQSSRYLVKRTGEKVFLECVQDMDHENMFWYRQDPGLGLRLIYFSYDVKMKEKGDIPEGYSVSREKKERFSLILESASTNQTSMYLCASSSPRAGRDTEAFFGQGTRLTVV.